This TCR beta chain was documented in a study of cytomegalovirus exposure and HLA in healthy donors. Study results and limitations: Some highly shared sequence variants likely arose as a pipeline artifact. Overall, roughly 160 TCR beta chains were annotated as cytomegalovirus-associated.

The CDR3 has 14 amino acids. Germline-derived CDR1 and CDR2 are SEHNR and FQNEAQ (reference sequence). As regards this clone: Its antigen is unknown. The junction does not match germline at one end; this may be a read error.

13 Jbeta primers and 60 Vbeta primers were used for the PCR. Libraries were prepared by immunoSEQ multiplex PCR; TCRdb keeps only in-frame clonotypes and omits some of them. The profile shows some 66,000 clones, approximately 78% of them singletons. Nominally healthy donors were sampled, though unrecorded immune exposures were likely. V gene TRBV7-9 combines with J gene TRBJ1-2; D remains unclear. The source is a man between 40 and 49 years old in good health and CMV-seronegative. Sample: PBMCs. The CDR3 region has the DNA TGTTCCAGCAGCTTAGACCCCCAGGACTATGGCTACACCTTC. This codes for CSSSLDPQDYGYTF.